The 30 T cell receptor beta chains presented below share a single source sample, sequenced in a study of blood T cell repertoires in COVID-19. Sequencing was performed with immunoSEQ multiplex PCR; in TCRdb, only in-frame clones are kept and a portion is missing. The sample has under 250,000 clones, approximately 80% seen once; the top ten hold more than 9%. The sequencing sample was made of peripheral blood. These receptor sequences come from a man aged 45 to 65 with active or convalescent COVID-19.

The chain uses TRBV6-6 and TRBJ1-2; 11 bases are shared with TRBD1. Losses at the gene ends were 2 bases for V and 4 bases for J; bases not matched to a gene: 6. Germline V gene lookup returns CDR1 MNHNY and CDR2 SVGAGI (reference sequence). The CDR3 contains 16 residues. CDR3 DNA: TGTGCCAGCAGTTACACCGGACAGGGGGCAGCCTATGGCTACACCTTC. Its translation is CASSYTGQGAAYGYTF.

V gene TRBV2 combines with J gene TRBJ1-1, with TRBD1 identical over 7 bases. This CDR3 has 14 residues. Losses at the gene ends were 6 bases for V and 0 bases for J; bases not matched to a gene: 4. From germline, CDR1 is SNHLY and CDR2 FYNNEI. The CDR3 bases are TGTGCCAGCAGAGCCGGGACAGTGAACACTGAAGCTTTCTTT. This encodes CASRAGTVNTEAFF.

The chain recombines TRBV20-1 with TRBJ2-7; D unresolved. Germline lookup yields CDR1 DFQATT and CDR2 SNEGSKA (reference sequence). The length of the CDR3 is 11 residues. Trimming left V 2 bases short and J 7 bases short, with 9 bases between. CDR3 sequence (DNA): TGCAGTGCTAGAAGACATCGTGAGCAGTACGTC. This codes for CSARRHREQYV.

The CDR3 is CASSYEGSTRGYTF. The CDR3 DNA sequence: TGTGCCAGCAGCTACGAGGGATCCACGAGGGGCTACACCTTC. The chain is built from TRBV7-8 and TRBJ1-2; the D is unclear. Germline V gives CDR1 SGHVS, CDR2 FQNEAQ. This CDR3 comprises 14 residues. The V and J ends lost 4 bases and 8 bases respectively, with 17 bases between them.

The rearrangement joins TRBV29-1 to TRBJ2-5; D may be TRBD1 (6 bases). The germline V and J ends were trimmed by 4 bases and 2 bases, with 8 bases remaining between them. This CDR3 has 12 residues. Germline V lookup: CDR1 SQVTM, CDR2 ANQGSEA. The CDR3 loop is CSVVTGQETQYF. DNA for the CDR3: TGCAGCGTTGTGACAGGACAAGAGACCCAGTACTTC. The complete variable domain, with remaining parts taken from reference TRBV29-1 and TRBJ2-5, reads SAVISQKPSRDICQRGTSLTIQCQVDSQVTMMFWYRQQPGQSLTLIATANQGSEATYESGFVIDKFPISRPNLTFSTLTVSNMSPEDSSIYLCSVVTGQETQYFGPGTRLLVL.

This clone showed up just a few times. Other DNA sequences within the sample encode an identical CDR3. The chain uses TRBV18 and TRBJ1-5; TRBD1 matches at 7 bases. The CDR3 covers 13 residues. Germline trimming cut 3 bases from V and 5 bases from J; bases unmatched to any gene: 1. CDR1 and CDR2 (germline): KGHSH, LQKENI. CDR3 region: CASSPQGDQPQHF. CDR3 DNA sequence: TGTGCCAGCTCACCTCAGGGGGATCAGCCCCAGCATTTT. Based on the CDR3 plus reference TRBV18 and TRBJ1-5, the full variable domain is NAGVMQNPRHLVRRRGQEARLRCSPMKGHSHVYWYRQLPEEGLKFMVYLQKENIIDESGMPKERFSAEFPKEGPSILRIQQVVRGDSAAYFCASSPQGDQPQHFGDGTRLSIL.

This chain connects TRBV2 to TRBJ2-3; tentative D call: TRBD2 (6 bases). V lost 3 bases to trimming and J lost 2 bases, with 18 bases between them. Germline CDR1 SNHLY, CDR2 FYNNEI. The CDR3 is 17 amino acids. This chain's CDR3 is CASSEVGETSLTDTQYF. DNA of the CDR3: TGTGCCAGCAGTGAGGTGGGGGAAACTAGCCTCACAGATACGCAGTATTTT.

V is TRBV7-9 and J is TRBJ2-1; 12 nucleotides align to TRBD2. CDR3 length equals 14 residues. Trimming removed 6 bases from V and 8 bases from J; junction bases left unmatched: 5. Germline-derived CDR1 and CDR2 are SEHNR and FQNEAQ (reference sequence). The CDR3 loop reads CASRTSGSVDEQFF. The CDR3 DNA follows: TGTGCCAGCAGGACTAGCGGGAGTGTGGATGAGCAGTTCTTC. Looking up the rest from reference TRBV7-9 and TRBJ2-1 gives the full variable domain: DTGVSQNPRHKITKRGQNVTFRCDPISEHNRLYWYRQTLGQGPEFLTYFQNEAQLEKSRLLSDRFSAERPKGSFSTLEIQRTEQGDSAMYLCASRTSGSVDEQFFGPGTRLTVL.

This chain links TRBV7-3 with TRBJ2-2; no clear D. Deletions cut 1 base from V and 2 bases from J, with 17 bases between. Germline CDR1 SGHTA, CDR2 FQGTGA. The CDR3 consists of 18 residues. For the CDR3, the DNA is TGTGCCAGCAGCTTAAAGGTGGCGACTCCTACAAACACCGGGGAGCTGTTTTTT. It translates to CASSLKVATPTNTGELFF.

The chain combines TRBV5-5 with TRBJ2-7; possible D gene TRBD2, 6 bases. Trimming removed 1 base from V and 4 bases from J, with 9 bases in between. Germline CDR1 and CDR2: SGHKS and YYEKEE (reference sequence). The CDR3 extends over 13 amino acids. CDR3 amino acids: CASSLNGGYEQYV. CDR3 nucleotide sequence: TGTGCCAGCAGCTTGAATGGGGGGTACGAGCAGTACGTC.

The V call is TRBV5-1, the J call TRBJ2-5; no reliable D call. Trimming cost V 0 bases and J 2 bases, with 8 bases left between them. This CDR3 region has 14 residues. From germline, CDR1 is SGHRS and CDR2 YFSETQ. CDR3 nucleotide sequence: TGCGCCAGCAGCTTGGCCTCGTTTCAAGAGACCCAGTACTTC. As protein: CASSLASFQETQYF.

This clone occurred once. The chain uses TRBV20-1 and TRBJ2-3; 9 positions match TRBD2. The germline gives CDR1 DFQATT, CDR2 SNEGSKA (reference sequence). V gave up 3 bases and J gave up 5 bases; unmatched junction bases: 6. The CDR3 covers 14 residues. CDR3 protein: CSASVAGVGDTQYF. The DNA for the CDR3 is TGCAGTGCTAGTGTAGCGGGAGTCGGAGATACGCAGTATTTT.

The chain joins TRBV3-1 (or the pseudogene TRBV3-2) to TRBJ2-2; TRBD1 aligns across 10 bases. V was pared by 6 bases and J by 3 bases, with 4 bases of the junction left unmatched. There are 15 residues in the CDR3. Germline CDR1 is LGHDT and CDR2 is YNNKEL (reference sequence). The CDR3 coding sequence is TGTGCCAGCAGGAGGACAGGGGGGTACACCGGGGAGCTGTTTTTT. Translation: CASRRTGGYTGELFF.

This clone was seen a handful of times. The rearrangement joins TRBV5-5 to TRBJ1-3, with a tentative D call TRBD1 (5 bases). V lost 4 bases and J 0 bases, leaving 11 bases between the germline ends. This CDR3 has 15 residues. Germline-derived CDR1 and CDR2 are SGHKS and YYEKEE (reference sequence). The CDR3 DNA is TGTGCCAGCAGCCTAGACAGCCCCTCTGGAAACACCATATATTTT. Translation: CASSLDSPSGNTIYF.

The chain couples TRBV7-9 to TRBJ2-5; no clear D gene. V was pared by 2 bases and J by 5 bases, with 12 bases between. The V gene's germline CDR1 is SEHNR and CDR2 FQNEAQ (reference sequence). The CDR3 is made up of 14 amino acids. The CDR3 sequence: CASSLLADSETQYF. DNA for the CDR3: TGTGCCAGCAGCTTATTGGCAGATTCGGAGACCCAGTACTTC.

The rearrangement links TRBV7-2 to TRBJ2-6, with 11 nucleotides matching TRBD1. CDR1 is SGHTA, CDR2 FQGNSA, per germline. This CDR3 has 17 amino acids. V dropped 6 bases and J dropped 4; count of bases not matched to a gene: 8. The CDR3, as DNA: TGTGCCAGCAGTCTTGGACAGGGGGCGCAAGGGGCCAACGTCCTGACTTTC. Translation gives CASSLGQGAQGANVLTF.

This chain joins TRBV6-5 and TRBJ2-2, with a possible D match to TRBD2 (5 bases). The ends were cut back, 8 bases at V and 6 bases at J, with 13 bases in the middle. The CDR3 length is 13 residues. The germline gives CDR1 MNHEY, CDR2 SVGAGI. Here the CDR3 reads CASVSKEAGELFF. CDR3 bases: TGTGCCAGCGTATCAAAGGAGGCCGGGGAGCTGTTTTTT.

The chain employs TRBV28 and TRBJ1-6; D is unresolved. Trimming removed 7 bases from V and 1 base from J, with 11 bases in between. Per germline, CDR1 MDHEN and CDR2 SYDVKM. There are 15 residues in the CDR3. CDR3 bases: TGTGCCAGCACTCCCCGGAGTTCCTATAATTCACCCCTCCACTTT. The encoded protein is CASTPRSSYNSPLHF.

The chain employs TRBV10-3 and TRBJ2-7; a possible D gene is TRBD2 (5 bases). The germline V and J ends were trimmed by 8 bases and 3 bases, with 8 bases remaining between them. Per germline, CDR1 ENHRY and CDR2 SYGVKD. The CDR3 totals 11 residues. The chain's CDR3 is CAIDGGYEQYV. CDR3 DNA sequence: TGTGCCATCGATGGAGGCTACGAGCAGTACGTC.

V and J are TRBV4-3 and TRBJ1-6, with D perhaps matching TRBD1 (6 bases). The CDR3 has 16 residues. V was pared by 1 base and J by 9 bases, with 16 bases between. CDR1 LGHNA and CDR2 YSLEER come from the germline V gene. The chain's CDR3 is CASSQGSTGIGSPLHF. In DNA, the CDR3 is TGCGCCAGCAGCCAAGGCTCGACAGGAATCGGTTCACCCCTCCACTTT.

The CDR3 sequence is CSVRRAGDTGELFF. DNA of the CDR3: TGCAGCGTCCGGAGGGCAGGAGACACCGGGGAGCTGTTTTTT. V and J are TRBV29-1 and TRBJ2-2, with D perhaps TRBD2 (6 bases). Trimming shortened V by 6 bases and J by 3 bases, and 14 bases separated the two germline ends. Per the germline V gene, CDR1 is SQVTM and CDR2 is ANQGSEA. The CDR3 spans 14 residues.

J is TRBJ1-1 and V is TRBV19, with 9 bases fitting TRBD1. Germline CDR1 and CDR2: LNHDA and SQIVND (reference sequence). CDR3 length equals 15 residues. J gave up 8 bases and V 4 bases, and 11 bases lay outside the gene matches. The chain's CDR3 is CASSRARTGETEAFF. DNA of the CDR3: TGTGCCAGTAGTAGGGCGCGGACAGGGGAGACGGAAGCTTTCTTT.

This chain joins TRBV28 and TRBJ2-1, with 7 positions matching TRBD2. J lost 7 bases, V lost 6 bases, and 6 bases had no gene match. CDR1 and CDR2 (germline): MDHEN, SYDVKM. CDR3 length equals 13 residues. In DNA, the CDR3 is TGTGCCAGCAGCAAACTAGCGTGGAATGAGCAGTTCTTC. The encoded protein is CASSKLAWNEQFF.

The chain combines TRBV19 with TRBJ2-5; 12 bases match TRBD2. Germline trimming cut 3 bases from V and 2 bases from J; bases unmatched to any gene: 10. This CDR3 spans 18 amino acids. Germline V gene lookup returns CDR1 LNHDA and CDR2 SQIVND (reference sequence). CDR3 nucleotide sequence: TGTGCCAGTAGTATGGGAACGGTGACTAGCGGGAGACAAGAGACCCAGTACTTC. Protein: CASSMGTVTSGRQETQYF.

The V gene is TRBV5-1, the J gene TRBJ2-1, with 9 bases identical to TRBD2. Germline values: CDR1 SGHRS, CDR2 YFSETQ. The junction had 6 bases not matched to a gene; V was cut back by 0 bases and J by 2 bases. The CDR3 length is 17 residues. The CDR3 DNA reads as TGCGCCAGCAGCTTGGGGAGGTCTAGCGGGACCTACAATGAGCAGTTCTTC. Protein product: CASSLGRSSGTYNEQFF.

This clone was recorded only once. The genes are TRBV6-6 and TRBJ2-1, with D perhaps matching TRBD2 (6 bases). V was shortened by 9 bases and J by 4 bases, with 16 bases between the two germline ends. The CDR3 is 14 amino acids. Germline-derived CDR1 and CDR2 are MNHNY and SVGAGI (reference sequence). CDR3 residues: CASNSGTSYNEQFF. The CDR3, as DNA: TGTGCCAGTAATTCCGGGACTTCATACAATGAGCAGTTCTTC.

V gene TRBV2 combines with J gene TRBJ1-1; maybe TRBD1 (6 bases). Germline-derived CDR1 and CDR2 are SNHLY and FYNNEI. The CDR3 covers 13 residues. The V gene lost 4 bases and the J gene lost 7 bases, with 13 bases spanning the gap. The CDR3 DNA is TGTGCCAGCAGTGTGGGGGGGCTGGGTGAAGCTTTCTTT. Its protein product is CASSVGGLGEAFF.

CDR3 in DNA: TGTGCCAGCAGCCAGGACTCTTACTACACTGAAGCTTTCTTT. Translation gives CASSQDSYYTEAFF. V is TRBV9 and J is TRBJ1-1; unclear D gene. V gave up 4 bases and J gave up 3 bases, with 13 bases separating them. Looked up from germline, CDR1 is SGDLS and CDR2 is YYNGEE. This CDR3 spans 14 amino acids. Full variable domain (missing parts from reference TRBV9 and TRBJ1-1): DSGVTQTPKHLITATGQRVTLRCSPRSGDLSVYWYQQSLDQGLQFLIQYYNGEERAKGNILERFSAQQFPDLHSELNLSSLELGDSALYFCASSQDSYYTEAFFGQGTRLTVV.

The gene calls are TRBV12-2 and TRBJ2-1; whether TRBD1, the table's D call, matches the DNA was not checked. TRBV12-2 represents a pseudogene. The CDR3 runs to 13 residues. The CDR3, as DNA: TGTGCAAGTCGCTCCCGAACATACAATGAGCAGTTCTTC. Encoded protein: CASRSRTYNEQFF.

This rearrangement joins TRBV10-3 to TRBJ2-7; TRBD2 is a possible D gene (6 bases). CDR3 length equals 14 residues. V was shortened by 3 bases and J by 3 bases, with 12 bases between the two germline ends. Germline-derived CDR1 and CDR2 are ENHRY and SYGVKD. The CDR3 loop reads CAISDGSLIYEQYF. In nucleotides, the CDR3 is TGTGCCATCAGTGACGGGAGCTTGATCTACGAGCAGTACTTC.